The 27 T cell receptor beta chains listed next were all sequenced from one sample in a study of radiation and T cells in renal cell carcinoma. TCRdb's copy holds only in-frame clones and misses some; the assay was immunoSEQ multiplex PCR. The table lists about 91,000 clones, approximately 80% of them singletons. Time point noted: baseline pretreatment blood. Indicated treatment: 15 Gy SBRT to primary tumor, nephrectomy 4 weeks later. Sequencing used blood, obtained from a patient whose treatment included radiotherapy and nephrectomy. These receptors were taken from a man aged 55 to 70 with renal cell carcinoma.

This clone was seen only a few times. J is TRBJ1-1 and V is TRBV5-1, with a possible D match to TRBD1 (6 bases). The CDR3 loop spans 12 amino acids. With 5 bases removed from V and 1 base from J, the gap between germline ends came to 6 bases. CDR1 and CDR2 from the germline V gene are SGHRS and YFSETQ. The CDR3 is CASRQGNTEAFF. The CDR3 region has the DNA TGCGCCAGCAGACAGGGGAACACTGAAGCTTTCTTT.

V is TRBV28 and J is TRBJ1-3; D remains ambiguous. V gave up 6 bases and J gave up 4 bases, with 7 bases separating them. The CDR3 has 12 residues. The germline CDR1 and CDR2 sequences are MDHEN and SYDVKM. CDR3 nucleotides: TGTGCCAGCAGGAGGGCCGGAAACACCATATATTTT. This codes for CASRRAGNTIYF.

The chain uses TRBV10-3 and TRBJ1-2, with 11 nucleotides matching TRBD1. This CDR3 is built from 14 residues. Trimming took 7 bases from V and 7 from J; bases not matched to a gene: 8. Looked up from germline, CDR1 is ENHRY and CDR2 is SYGVKD. The CDR3 region has the DNA TGTGCCATCAATCCGGGACAGGGGGTGTTTGGCTACACCTTC. Its protein product is CAINPGQGVFGYTF.

The chain links TRBV10-3 to TRBJ2-3, with TRBD2 matching 7 bases. The CDR3 length is 15 residues. Germline loops: CDR1 ENHRY, CDR2 SYGVKD. Germline trimming cut 4 bases from V and 5 bases from J; bases unmatched to any gene: 9. CDR3 region: CAISGSGGAKDTQYF. DNA of the CDR3: TGTGCCATCAGTGGTTCGGGAGGAGCTAAAGATACGCAGTATTTT.

This chain links TRBV10-1 with TRBJ2-1; 10 positions match TRBD2. Germline CDR1 and CDR2: WNHNN and SYGVQD (reference sequence). V was pared by 3 bases and J by 5 bases, with 7 bases of the junction left unmatched. The CDR3 is made up of 16 amino acids. The CDR3 nucleotides are TGCGCCAGCAGTGATGTGGGACTAGCGACTGACAATGAGCAGTTCTTC. Translated, it gives CASSDVGLATDNEQFF.

The J gene is TRBJ2-5, the V gene TRBV5-4; D unresolved. This CDR3 comprises 13 residues. Germline CDR1 and CDR2: SGHNT and YYREEE (reference sequence). Between the trimmed V and J ends, which lost 3 bases and 3 bases, there was a span of 9 bases. CDR3 protein: CASSYFYEETQYF. The CDR3 DNA reads as TGTGCCAGCAGCTACTTTTATGAAGAGACCCAGTACTTC.

This clone was detected once. The CDR3 loop reads CASSDQTRGMETQYF. DNA of the CDR3: TGCGCCAGCAGTGACCAGACTCGCGGTATGGAGACCCAGTACTTC. The chain carries TRBV10-1 and TRBJ2-5; D not certain. The CDR3 has 15 residues. Deletions cut 3 bases from V and 5 bases from J, with 16 bases between. CDR1 and CDR2 (germline): WNHNN, SYGVQD (reference sequence).

V and J are TRBV30 and TRBJ1-6; no clear D. Between the trimmed V and J ends, which lost 4 bases and 7 bases, there was a span of 11 bases. Per germline, CDR1 GTSNPN and CDR2 SVGIG (reference sequence). There are 13 residues in the CDR3. CDR3 amino acids: CAWTIGYNSPLHF. The CDR3 DNA reads TGTGCCTGGACGATTGGGTACAATTCACCCCTCCACTTT.

This chain uses TRBV27 with TRBJ2-5; 13 bases fit TRBD2. This CDR3 comprises 18 residues. The germline gives CDR1 MNHEY, CDR2 SMNVEV (reference sequence). Trimming took 1 base from V and 2 from J; bases not matched to a gene: 7. CDR3: CASSLFGLAGVRQETQYF. The CDR3 DNA reads TGTGCCAGCAGTTTATTTGGACTAGCGGGAGTTCGGCAAGAGACCCAGTACTTC.

This clone was counted a few times. V and J are TRBV18 and TRBJ1-3; TRBD1 is a possible D gene (6 bases). Germline lookup yields CDR1 KGHSH and CDR2 LQKENI. The CDR3 totals 14 residues. Trimming left V 3 bases short and J 10 bases short, with 16 bases between. The CDR3 DNA sequence: TGTGCCAGCTCACCGGCAGGGGAGCCGGGAACCATATATTTT. This translates into CASSPAGEPGTIYF. The whole variable domain, filled in from reference TRBV18 and TRBJ1-3, reads NAGVMQNPRHLVRRRGQEARLRCSPMKGHSHVYWYRQLPEEGLKFMVYLQKENIIDESGMPKERFSAEFPKEGPSILRIQQVVRGDSAAYFCASSPAGEPGTIYFGEGSWLTVV.

The V gene is TRBV6-4, the J gene TRBJ1-1; maybe TRBD1 (5 bases). The CDR3 runs to 14 residues. The germline V gene has CDR1 MRHNA and CDR2 SNTAGT. The V end was cut by 6 bases, the J end by 3 bases, with 14 bases between. The CDR3 nucleotides are TGTGCCAGCAGCCGGGAGAGGGGTGACACTGAAGCTTTCTTT. It yields the protein CASSRERGDTEAFF.

This chain joins TRBV5-4 and TRBJ2-2; TRBD2 matches 8 bases. Germline lookup yields CDR1 SGHNT and CDR2 YYREEE (reference sequence). This CDR3 has 20 amino acids. The V and J ends lost 0 bases and 1 base, in that order; junction bases with no gene match: 14. The CDR3 DNA follows: TGTGCCAGCAGCTTGGGCCCCGGGACTAGGTTATTCGGGAACACCGGGGAGCTGTTTTTT. Its translation: CASSLGPGTRLFGNTGELFF.

This clone has more than one count but fewer than ten. The gene calls are TRBV5-1 and TRBJ2-5; D possibly corresponds to TRBD1 (6 bases). V was cut by 7 bases and J by 1 base, with 8 bases left in between. Germline CDR1 is SGHRS and CDR2 is YFSETQ. This CDR3 is built from 12 residues. DNA for the CDR3: TGCGCCAGCTACAGGGTCCAAGAGACCCAGTACTTC. Encoded protein: CASYRVQETQYF.

The chain is built from TRBV19 and TRBJ1-3, with D possibly being TRBD1 (5 bases). Germline CDR1 LNHDA, CDR2 SQIVND (reference sequence). The CDR3 runs to 14 residues. Trimming cost V 5 bases and J 9 bases, with 17 bases left between them. In DNA, the CDR3 is TGTGCCAGTAGTCCGGGACGAGGGTTCGGCACCATATATTTT. Its protein product is CASSPGRGFGTIYF.

This rearrangement joins TRBV9 to TRBJ1-3; no reliable D call. The length of the CDR3 is 13 residues. V lost 4 bases, J lost 0 bases, and 5 bases lay in between. Germline V gene data show CDR1 as SGDLS and CDR2 as YYNGEE. The CDR3 is CASSRFSGNTIYF. The DNA of the CDR3 is TGTGCCAGCAGCAGGTTCTCTGGAAACACCATATATTTT.

The genes are TRBV27 and TRBJ1-1, with D perhaps TRBD1 (5 bases). There are 13 residues in the CDR3. Per the germline V gene, CDR1 is MNHEY and CDR2 is SMNVEV (reference sequence). V was pared by 3 bases and J by 11 bases, with 16 bases between. CDR3 coding DNA: TGTGCCAGCAGTTTTTCTAGCAGGGATGGGGCTTTCTTT. Protein product: CASSFSSRDGAFF.

This rearrangement joins TRBV27 to TRBJ1-2; possibly TRBD1 for D (5 bases). The CDR3 runs to 16 residues. CDR1 is MNHEY, CDR2 SMNVEV, per germline (reference sequence). The germline V and J ends were trimmed by 5 bases and 3 bases, with 19 bases remaining between them. The CDR3 DNA reads as TGTGCCAGCAGTGGTCCCTTGGGGGAGGGTGACTATGGCTACACCTTC. Protein product: CASSGPLGEGDYGYTF.

The chain employs TRBV19 and TRBJ2-1; 12 bases are shared with TRBD2. The CDR3 length is 20 residues. CDR1 and CDR2 (germline): LNHDA, SQIVND (reference sequence). The junction had 14 bases not matched to a gene; V was cut back by 5 bases and J by 0 bases. The DNA for the CDR3 is TGTGCCAGTAGTCATCGACCGGGACTAGCGGGCGCGAGCTCCTACAATGAGCAGTTCTTC. Amino acid sequence: CASSHRPGLAGASSYNEQFF.

This clone showed up just once. J is TRBJ2-5 and V is TRBV7-2; TRBD1 matches at 7 bases. V was pared by 5 bases and J by 2 bases, with 2 bases of the junction left unmatched. CDR3 length equals 13 residues. Germline CDR1 and CDR2: SGHTA and FQGNSA. CDR3 sequence: CASSRDRQETQYF. In DNA, the CDR3 is TGTGCCAGCAGCAGGGACAGACAAGAGACCCAGTACTTC.

The chain couples TRBV6-5 to TRBJ2-2; the D gene is possibly TRBD2 (6 bases). This CDR3 is built from 15 residues. CDR1 and CDR2 from the germline V gene are MNHEY and SVGAGI. V dropped 0 bases and J dropped 6 bases, with 11 bases sitting between them. CDR3 loop: CASSYSEGVPGELFF. CDR3 in DNA: TGTGCCAGCAGTTACTCGGAGGGCGTGCCCGGGGAGCTGTTTTTT.

The table lists this clone with a count of one. The chain links TRBV2 to TRBJ2-3; 9 bases agree with TRBD2. The junction had 9 bases not matched to a gene; V was cut back by 2 bases and J by 6 bases. CDR3 length equals 16 residues. Germline V gene data show CDR1 as SNHLY and CDR2 as FYNNEI. The CDR3 nucleotides are TGTGCCAGCAGTGAACTATTAGCGGGAGAGTCGGATACGCAGTATTTT. As protein: CASSELLAGESDTQYF.

Regarding this clone: Compared with germline, one end of the junction differs, possibly owing to a read error. The chain's CDR3 is CATSWTRGYNEQFF. The CDR3 bases are TGTGCCACCAGTTGGACTAGGGGTTACAATGAGCAGTTCTTC. The V call is TRBV27, the J call TRBJ2-1; TRBD2 matches 7 bases. From germline, CDR1 is MNHEY and CDR2 SMNVEV (reference sequence). CDR3 length: 14 amino acids.

This sequence joins TRBV10-2 and TRBJ2-7; D gene ambiguous. The CDR3 loop spans 9 amino acids. CDR1 and CDR2 from the germline V gene are WSHSY and SAAADI. Trimming removed 10 bases from V and 11 bases from J, with 12 bases in between. The CDR3 region is CATSGNKYF. The CDR3 DNA follows: TGCGCCACATCAGGTAACAAGTACTTC.

This chain joins TRBV7-2 and TRBJ2-4, with D possibly called TRBD1 or TRBD2 (5 bases each). Germline assignment: CDR1 SGHTA and CDR2 FQGNSA. The ends were cut back, 7 bases at V and 1 base at J, with 11 bases in the middle. The CDR3 has 14 residues. The CDR3 sequence is CASNEGNAKNIQYF. The CDR3 region has the DNA TGTGCCAGCAACGAGGGGAACGCCAAAAACATTCAGTACTTC.

CDR3 loop: CASRRLADTDTQYF. CDR3 bases: TGTGCCAGCAGGCGACTAGCGGACACAGATACGCAGTATTTT. This chain connects TRBV27 to TRBJ2-3; TRBD2 agrees at 9 bases. V shed 6 bases and J 2 bases; nucleotides not matched to a gene: 3. CDR3 length: 14 amino acids. Per the germline V gene, CDR1 is MNHEY and CDR2 is SMNVEV (reference sequence).

This chain uses TRBV30 with TRBJ1-2; D ambiguous. The V gene's germline CDR1 is GTSNPN and CDR2 SVGIG (reference sequence). The length of the CDR3 is 14 residues. V lost 0 bases to trimming and J lost 6 bases, with 14 bases between them. The CDR3: CAWSVGLHTDGYTF. For the CDR3, the DNA is TGTGCCTGGAGTGTAGGGCTCCATACGGATGGCTACACCTTC.

The chain has TRBV5-4 and TRBJ1-3, with 8 bases that match TRBD1. Germline V gene data show CDR1 as SGHNT and CDR2 as YYREEE (reference sequence). The CDR3 loop spans 14 amino acids. V lost 8 bases to trimming and J lost 2 bases; unmatched junction nucleotides: 6. The CDR3 loop reads CASNAGGPGNTIYF. As DNA, the CDR3 is TGTGCCAGTAACGCAGGGGGCCCTGGAAACACCATATATTTT. Complete variable domain (other parts from reference TRBV5-4 and TRBJ1-3): ETGVTQSPTHLIKTRGQQVTLRCSSQSGHNTVSWYQQALGQGPQFIFQYYREEENGRGNFPPRFSGLQFPNYSSELNVNALELDDSALYLCASNAGGPGNTIYFGEGSWLTVV.